Here is one TCR beta chain with its context. The CDR3 covers 16 residues. Germline lookup yields CDR1 SGHNT and CDR2 YYREEE (reference sequence). V lost 4 bases to trimming and J lost 0 bases; unmatched junction nucleotides: 4. This entry belongs to a study of blood T cell repertoires in COVID-19. Seattle cases were enrolled at active infection and followed longitudinally. TCRdb keeps only in-frame clones here, not all; method: immunoSEQ multiplex PCR. The sample has 250,000 or so clones, 85% to 90% seen once. The clonotype originates from a young man with COVID-19, enrolled during active disease. The V call is TRBV5-4, the J call TRBJ2-1; TRBD2 matches 10 bases. Sample: peripheral blood. The CDR3 loop reads CASSTRTSGSYNEQFF. As DNA, the CDR3 is TGTGCCAGCAGCACTCGGACTAGCGGCTCCTACAATGAGCAGTTCTTC.